This T cell receptor beta chain came from a study of blood T cell repertoires in COVID-19. Profiled with immunoSEQ multiplex PCR; TCRdb holds only in-frame clones, not every one. The repertoire holds about 200,000 clones, roughly 91% seen once, with roughly 5.6% in the top ten. CDR3 length: 15 amino acids. The V gene end was trimmed by 4 bases and the J gene end by 4 bases; junction bases not matched to a gene: 7. Germline-derived CDR1 and CDR2 are SGDLS and YYNGEE. The sequenced sample consisted of peripheral blood. The chain couples TRBV9 to TRBJ1-1, with 10 bases lining up with TRBD1. The clonotype was recovered from a man aged 35 to 55 with active or convalescent COVID-19. The CDR3 spells CASSIRDRGPTEAFF. CDR3 nucleotide sequence: TGTGCCAGCAGCATCCGGGACAGGGGCCCCACTGAAGCTTTCTTT. The variable domain in full, with the rest retrieved from reference TRBV9 and TRBJ1-1, is DSGVTQTPKHLITATGQRVTLRCSPRSGDLSVYWYQQSLDQGLQFLIQYYNGEERAKGNILERFSAQQFPDLHSELNLSSLELGDSALYFCASSIRDRGPTEAFFGQGTRLTVV.